This TCR beta chain is from a study of type 1 regulatory T cells. The study's findings and limits: Type 1 regulatory T cells had a more restricted TCR repertoire than non-type 1 regulatory T cells.

CDR1 and CDR2 from the germline V gene are DFQATT and SNEGSKA (reference sequence). This CDR3 contains 12 residues. V was pared by 5 bases and J by 5 bases, with 5 bases of the junction left unmatched. TCRdb reprocessed the reads with MiXCR, giving one entry per CDR3 protein. Of roughly 71,000 distinct CDR3 sequences in the sample, less than 25% were seen once. On this clonotype itself: Its antigen is still unknown.

The sequence was obtained from a human donor in good health. This chain joins TRBV20-1 and TRBJ1-2; 7 bases are a match to TRBD1. The sample taken for sequencing was cultured type 1 regulatory T (Tr1) cells, either the whole culture or a sorted fraction (not recorded which). CDR3 protein: CSAGDREYGYTF. Written as DNA, the CDR3 is TGCAGTGCTGGCGACAGGGAATATGGCTACACCTTC.